The present entry profiles one TCR beta chain with its context. These data come from a study of blood T cell repertoires in COVID-19. The overall study: T cells, B-cell-depleted T cells, or PBMCs supplied cDNA or gDNA.

This CDR3 has 16 amino acids. Trimming removed 1 base from V and 15 bases from J; junction bases left unmatched: 17. The germline V gene has CDR1 SEHNR and CDR2 FQNEAQ (reference sequence). The repertoire was sequenced with immunoSEQ multiplex PCR; TCRdb's copy has only in-frame clones and lacks some. Altogether 200,000 to 250,000 clones are present, 75% to 90% being singletons, with the ten largest covering roughly 3.7%. This clonotype was sampled from a woman in her thirties who had been exposed to COVID-19. This sequence joins TRBV7-9 and TRBJ2-1; TRBD1 agrees at 8 bases. Sequencing input: PBMCs or T cells enriched from blood (not recorded which). The CDR3 DNA is TGTGCCAGCAGCTTAGGGGAGAACAGGGGGGTCCGACTCAGGTTCTTC. It codes for CASSLGENRGVRLRFF.